The rows below give T cell receptor beta chains drawn from one sample of a study of early T cells in non-severe SARS-CoV-2 infection. TCRdb reprocessed the 5' RACE reads via MiXCR and lists one record per CDR3 protein. The data contain about 50,000 distinct CDR3 sequences, around a tenth of them singletons. The specimen was whole blood, collected at baseline. The receptor source for this set is an adult who was a healthcare worker with PCR-confirmed SARS-CoV-2 infection or an uninfected control (not recorded which). CDR3s include the opening cysteine and the closing phenylalanine or tryptophan. The D gene is left open where the match is weak.

D gene,J gene,V gene,CDR3 protein
.,TRBJ1-6,TRBV5-1,CASSPTRDNNSPLHF
.,TRBJ1-2,TRBV4-1,CASSQETGLTNYGYTF
TRBD1,TRBJ2-5,TRBV20-1,CSARAWDRQETQYF
.,TRBJ2-7,TRBV11-2,CASSLDGGPPYEQYF
TRBD1,TRBJ1-2,TRBV5-6,CASSWMTGFTF
TRBD1,TRBJ2-7,TRBV5-5,CASTSSTGAAYEQYF
TRBD2,TRBJ2-7,TRBV7-2,CASSPTSGASYEQYF
.,TRBJ1-1,TRBV7-6,CASSFGANTEAFF
TRBD2,TRBJ2-3,TRBV7-2,CASSLTPPSASGGAMDTQYF
.,TRBJ1-4,TRBV5-5,CASSRTAETNEKLFF
.,TRBJ2-6,TRBV3-1,CASSGFSGANVLTF